A selection of T cell receptor beta chains follows, all from one sample in a study of CD8 T cells in Susac syndrome. Using its own MiXCR run on the immunoSEQ multiplex PCR reads, TCRdb lists one record per CDR3 protein. The sample holds roughly 76,000 distinct CDR3 sequences, 85% to 95% seen once. The sample comprised CD8+ T cells from PBMCs. These receptors all come from a human donor with Susac syndrome. Both conserved end residues are part of each CDR3. Size is omitted from some rows. Given values are once, few, many or a class for expanded clones.

TRBV13 | . | CASTLRGRETQYF
TRBV5-1 | once | CASSLVGSGLFHEQYF
TRBV5-1 | . | CASSLTGLGETQYF
TRBV3-1 | . | CASSQQMNTEAFF
TRBV4-1 | few | CASSPPGANTEAFF
TRBV5-1 | . | CASSLKRGTYQETQYF
TRBV27 | . | CASSLRGGRDEQFF
TRBV6-2/TRBV6-3 | . | CASRDTGTDKEYGYTF
TRBV19 | . | CASTPRTGHQETQYF
TRBV7-9 | . | CASSPREATDTQYF
TRBV20-1 | . | CSARSGRGLETQYF
TRBV29-1 | . | CSVTSSGANVLTF
TRBV10-3 | . | CAISEDRGLYEQYF
TRBV6-5 | . | CASSSPPDHGYTF
TRBV20-1 | . | CSASSPTTDTQYF
TRBV9 | . | CASSEALNNEAFF
TRBV14 | . | CASSQDLFEETQYF
TRBV12-3/TRBV12-4 | . | CASSLTGVLADTQYF
TRBV20-1 | . | CSAREGGTEAFF
TRBV6-1 | . | CASSVFLSGGNSGANVLTF